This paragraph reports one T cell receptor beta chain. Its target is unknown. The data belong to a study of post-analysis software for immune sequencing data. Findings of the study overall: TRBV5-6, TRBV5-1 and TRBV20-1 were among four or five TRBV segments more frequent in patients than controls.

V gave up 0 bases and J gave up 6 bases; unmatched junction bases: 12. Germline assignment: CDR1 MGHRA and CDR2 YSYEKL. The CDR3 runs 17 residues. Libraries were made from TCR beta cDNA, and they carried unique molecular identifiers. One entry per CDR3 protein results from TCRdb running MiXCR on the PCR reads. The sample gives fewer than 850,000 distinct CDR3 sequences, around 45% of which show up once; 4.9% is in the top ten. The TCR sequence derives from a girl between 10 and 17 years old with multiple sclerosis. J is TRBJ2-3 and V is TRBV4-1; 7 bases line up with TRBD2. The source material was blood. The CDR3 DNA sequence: TGCGCCAGCAGCCAAGAAGGGGCCAGCGGGATAGGGGATACGCAGTATTTT. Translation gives CASSQEGASGIGDTQYF.